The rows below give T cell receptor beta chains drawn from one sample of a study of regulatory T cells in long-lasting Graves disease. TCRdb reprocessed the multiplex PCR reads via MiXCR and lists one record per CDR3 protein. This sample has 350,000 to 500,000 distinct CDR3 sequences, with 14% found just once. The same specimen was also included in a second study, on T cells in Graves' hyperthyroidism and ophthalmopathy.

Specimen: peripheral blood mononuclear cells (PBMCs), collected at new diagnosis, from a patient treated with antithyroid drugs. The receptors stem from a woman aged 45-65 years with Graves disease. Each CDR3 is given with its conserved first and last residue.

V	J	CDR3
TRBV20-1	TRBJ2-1	CAGLPYNEQFF
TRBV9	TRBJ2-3	CASSLIGQSTDTQYF
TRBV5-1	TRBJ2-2	CASSIPIGQGGELFF
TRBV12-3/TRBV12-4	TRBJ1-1	CASSPGQGSTEAFF
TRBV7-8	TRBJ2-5	CASRLAGGGDQETQYF
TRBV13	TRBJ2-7	CASRQASGKFSYEQYF
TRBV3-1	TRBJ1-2	CASSHPGTGNGYTF
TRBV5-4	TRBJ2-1	CASSLAGGRAGSERFF
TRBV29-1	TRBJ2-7	CSVEDVGSKYEQYF
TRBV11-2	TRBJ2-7	CASSAWEGQNYEQYF
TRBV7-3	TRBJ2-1	CASSLSPDINEQFF
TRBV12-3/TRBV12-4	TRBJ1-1	CASSLQGQGEAFF
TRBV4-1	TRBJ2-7	CASSQDGLAVSYEQYF
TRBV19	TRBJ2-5	CASSILFAGGSRQETQYF
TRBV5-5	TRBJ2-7	CASSLAPGEGYEQYF
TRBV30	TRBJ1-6	CAWTGDSSYNSPLHF
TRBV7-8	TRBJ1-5	CASSLAYDQPQHF
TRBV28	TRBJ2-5	CASSQPGIQETQYF
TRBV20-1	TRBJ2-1	CSARPTGKNNEQFF
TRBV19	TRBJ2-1	CATTIEGPYNEQFF
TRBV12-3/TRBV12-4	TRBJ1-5	CASSLGWEPQHF
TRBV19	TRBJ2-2	CASNPTSGLIQRSAGELFF